This TCR beta chain was identified in a study of blood T cell repertoires in COVID-19. Study summary: Both acute and convalescent COVID-19 samples were obtained from the United States, Italy and Spain. Sources were T cells, B-cell-depleted T cells, or PBMCs; the material itself was cDNA or gDNA.

V trimming: 6 bases; J trimming: 4 bases; junction bases outside the gene matches: 8. CDR1 is MNHEY, CDR2 SMNVEV, per germline (reference sequence). The CDR3 has 14 residues. In the original workflow: Amplification of reference gene primers provided the estimated nucleated cell counts. Here immunoSEQ multiplex PCR was the method, and the copy in TCRdb shows in-frame clones only, minus some. That table gives V, J and clone size, and the DNA gave D and trimming. The table records about 120,000 clones, 82% of them present only once. The sequence derives from a woman between 70 and 85 years old with acute or convalescent COVID-19. This chain joins TRBV27 and TRBJ1-2; 7 positions match TRBD1. The material sequenced was peripheral blood. The CDR3 protein is CASSPLGQPYGYTF. The DNA of the CDR3 is TGTGCCAGCAGCCCGTTGGGACAGCCCTATGGCTACACCTTC.